This T cell receptor (beta chain) was documented in a study of cytomegalovirus exposure and HLA in healthy donors. Both 60 Vbeta primers and 13 Jbeta primers went into the PCR. Produced via immunoSEQ multiplex PCR; TCRdb's table is partial and in-frame only. Of 200,000 or so clones listed, over 70% are singletons. This clone is classed as large. V lost 6 bases and J lost 1; bases outside the gene matches: 3. Germline CDR1 reads MNHEY; CDR2 reads SVGAGI. The CDR3 loop spans 14 amino acids. The clonotype originates from a man aged 25 to 40 in good health and CMV-seronegative. The chain joins TRBV6-5 to TRBJ1-1; 9 nucleotides match TRBD1. Material for sequencing was PBMCs. For the CDR3, the DNA is TGTGCCAGCAGGTACAGGGGGCGGAACACTGAAGCTTTCTTT. This codes for CASRYRGRNTEAFF.